This T cell receptor beta chain derives from a study of long-term antiretroviral therapy in people with HIV. Run at survey level, the immunoSEQ assay was version v3.0. Only in-frame clones appear in the TCRdb table, and some are missing; sequencing was by immunoSEQ multiplex PCR. This sample yields about 28,000 clones, of which approximately 80% are seen a single time; approximately 10% belongs to the top ten. Trimming left V 3 bases short and J 4 bases short, with 13 bases between. This CDR3 is built from 15 residues. Germline values: CDR1 SGDLS, CDR2 YYNGEE. General observations from the study: Gathering of blood took place between 2004 and 2017, possibly under older ART regimens. HIV repertoires covered narrower CDR3 length ranges than controls did.

A remark on this clone: What it binds is unknown.

The sample was unsorted PBMCs, taken almost 2.9 years after starting antiretroviral therapy. The TCR was taken from a man aged 25-45 years with HIV. The chain carries TRBV9 and TRBJ2-2; possible D gene TRBD2, 5 bases. CDR3 bases: TGTGCCAGCAGCGAGAGGGTGACACCCACCGGGGAGCTGTTTTTT. Translating it yields CASSERVTPTGELFF. The full variable domain, with the rest looked up from reference TRBV9 and TRBJ2-2, is DSGVTQTPKHLITATGQRVTLRCSPRSGDLSVYWYQQSLDQGLQFLIQYYNGEERAKGNILERFSAQQFPDLHSELNLSSLELGDSALYFCASSERVTPTGELFFGEGSRLTVL.